One sample yielded the 3 T cell receptor beta chains listed below, sequenced in a study of blood T cell repertoires in COVID-19. Clones were read by immunoSEQ multiplex PCR, and TCRdb kept only the in-frame ones, dropping some. The data hold approximately 150,000 clones, with around nine tenths observed a single time. Input material: peripheral blood. These receptors were collected from a man aged 45 to 65 who had recovered from COVID-19.

In DNA form, the CDR3 reads TGTGCCAGCAGTTTCTTCGTGAATCAGCCCCAGCATTTT. Translating it yields CASSFFVNQPQHF. The chain recombines TRBV27 with TRBJ1-5; unclear D gene. V was clipped by 3 bases and J by 4 bases, with 7 bases between them. The CDR3 runs to 13 residues. CDR1 is MNHEY and CDR2 is SMNVEV in the germline V gene (reference sequence).

The chain is built from TRBV20-1 and TRBJ1-2; D not resolved. This CDR3 is built from 11 residues. CDR1 is DFQATT and CDR2 is SNEGSKA in the germline V gene (reference sequence). Between the trimmed V and J ends, which lost 4 bases and 8 bases, there was a span of 11 bases. The CDR3 DNA is TGCAGTGCTATCCGGGTAGAGGGCTACACCTTC. It translates to CSAIRVEGYTF.

This chain links TRBV27 with TRBJ1-1; no definite D call. CDR1 and CDR2 from the germline V gene are MNHEY and SMNVEV (reference sequence). V was trimmed by 0 bases and J by 4 bases, leaving 12 bases between them. This CDR3 is 15 amino acids long. The CDR3 is CASSLSGNRGTEAFF. Here the CDR3 DNA reads TGTGCCAGCAGTTTATCCGGGAACCGAGGCACTGAAGCTTTCTTT.